The next 20 T cell receptor beta chains were all read from a single sample in a study of blood T cell repertoires in COVID-19. Produced via immunoSEQ multiplex PCR; TCRdb's table is partial and in-frame only. The sample holds about 240,000 clones; 75% to 90% are singletons and the top ten take around 8%. Sequencing input: peripheral blood. The origin of the receptors is a woman of 80 years or more with COVID-19, enrolled during active disease.

The chain has TRBV3-1 (or the pseudogene TRBV3-2) and TRBJ2-1, with a possible D match to TRBD2 (6 bases). V dropped 0 bases and J dropped 9 bases, with 12 bases sitting between them. Germline CDR1 LGHDT, CDR2 YNNKEL (reference sequence). The CDR3 has 14 amino acids. CDR3: CASSQENGRSEQFF. In DNA form, the CDR3 reads TGTGCCAGCAGCCAAGAAAACGGGAGAAGTGAGCAGTTCTTC.

This clone is a singleton in its sample. The same CDR3 arises from other DNA sequences in this sample as well. The chain uses TRBV7-2 and TRBJ1-3; D ambiguous. CDR3 size: 16 residues. The V end was cut by 4 bases, the J end by 0 bases, with 13 bases between. Germline CDR1 reads SGHTA; CDR2 reads FQGNSA. The CDR3 DNA reads as TGTGCCAGCAGCTACCGAAAGCTAGTCTCTGGAAACACCATATATTTT. It yields the protein CASSYRKLVSGNTIYF.

The chain carries TRBV19 and TRBJ2-7; a possible D gene is TRBD1 (5 bases). CDR1 and CDR2 from the germline V gene are LNHDA and SQIVND (reference sequence). The ends were cut back, 3 bases at V and 4 bases at J, with 19 bases in the middle. The CDR3 extends over 16 amino acids. The CDR3, as DNA: TGTGCCAGTAGTATTTTGGCGACAGTCCCTACGTACGAGCAGTACTTC. Its protein product is CASSILATVPTYEQYF.

This chain connects TRBV7-9 to TRBJ1-1; TRBD1 agrees at 9 bases. The CDR3 is 14 residues long. CDR1 is SEHNR, CDR2 FQNEAQ, per germline (reference sequence). The V segment lost 8 bases and the J segment 4 bases; nucleotides outside the gene matches: 8. The CDR3 loop is CASGLQGAPTEAFF. CDR3 in DNA: TGTGCCAGCGGTTTACAGGGGGCGCCCACTGAAGCTTTCTTT.

The rearrangement joins TRBV5-1 to TRBJ2-7; TRBD1 agrees at 8 bases. Germline CDR1 SGHRS, CDR2 YFSETQ. The junction had 12 bases not matched to a gene; V was cut back by 4 bases and J by 6 bases. The CDR3 extends over 15 amino acids. The CDR3 here is CASSADGQGGREQYF. CDR3 in DNA: TGCGCCAGCAGCGCAGATGGACAGGGCGGCCGCGAGCAGTACTTC.

The chain joins TRBV6-4 to TRBJ1-2; 7 nucleotides align to TRBD1. Germline lookup yields CDR1 MRHNA and CDR2 SNTAGT. CDR3 length: 14 amino acids. J lost 1 base, V lost 5 bases, and 4 bases had no gene match. CDR3 loop: CASSSDRVNYGYTF. The DNA for the CDR3 is TGTGCCAGCAGTTCTGACAGGGTTAACTATGGCTACACCTTC.

The gene calls are TRBV30 and TRBJ1-1; D is undetermined. The V gene's germline CDR1 is GTSNPN and CDR2 SVGIG (reference sequence). V lost 0 bases and J lost 3, with 23 bases in between. The CDR3 runs 18 residues. The CDR3 protein is CAWSVRISGGNRYTEAFF. The CDR3, as DNA: TGTGCCTGGAGTGTACGAATATCAGGAGGGAATCGCTACACTGAAGCTTTCTTT.

The genes are TRBV11-3 and TRBJ2-5; TRBD2 agrees at 10 bases. This CDR3 is built from 16 residues. CDR1 and CDR2 (germline): SGHNT, YENEEA. The junction had 6 bases not matched to a gene; V was cut back by 1 base and J by 4 bases. The DNA for the CDR3 is TGTGCCAGCAGCTTAGGGGCTAGCGGGGGCCGAGAGACCCAGTACTTC. It yields the protein CASSLGASGGRETQYF.

The chain couples TRBV6-2 or TRBV6-3 to TRBJ2-5; no clear D gene. Deletions cut 6 bases from V and 3 bases from J, with 20 bases between. Germline values: CDR1 MNHEY, CDR2 SVGEGT. This CDR3 comprises 16 residues. CDR3 sequence: CASSHLVRNYKETQYF. The DNA for the CDR3 is TGTGCCAGCAGCCACCTTGTACGGAACTATAAAGAGACCCAGTACTTC.

The chain employs TRBV5-1 and TRBJ2-1, with TRBD1 matching over 9 bases. Trimming cost V 1 base and J 7 bases; bases outside gene matches: 6. This CDR3 spans 15 amino acids. Germline V lookup: CDR1 SGHRS, CDR2 YFSETQ. This chain's CDR3 is CASSLTTGGTNEQFF. CDR3 nucleotides: TGCGCCAGCAGCTTGACGACAGGGGGTACGAATGAGCAGTTCTTC. Combining the CDR3 with reference TRBV5-1 and TRBJ2-1 gives the whole variable domain KAGVTQTPRYLIKTRGQQVTLSCSPISGHRSVSWYQQTPGQGLQFLFEYFSETQRNKGNFPGRFSGRQFSNSRSEMNVSTLELGDSALYLCASSLTTGGTNEQFFGPGTRLTVL.

The J gene is TRBJ1-2, the V gene TRBV4-1; D gene uncertain. Trimming cost V 4 bases and J 8 bases, with 23 bases left between them. The germline gives CDR1 MGHRA, CDR2 YSYEKL. The CDR3 runs 16 residues. CDR3 nucleotide sequence: TGCGCCAGCAGCCTACTGTTCTCTGGTGTATCGGGAGGCTACACCTTC. It codes for CASSLLFSGVSGGYTF.

The chain carries TRBV29-1 and TRBJ1-2; D is ambiguous. V lost 8 bases, J lost 4 bases, and 14 bases lay in between. CDR3 length: 12 amino acids. Germline lookup yields CDR1 SQVTM and CDR2 ANQGSEA. The chain's CDR3 is CSTWSFLYGYTF. The CDR3 coding sequence is TGCAGCACTTGGTCTTTTCTCTATGGCTACACCTTC.

The chain is built from TRBV18 and TRBJ1-1; a possible D gene is TRBD1 (5 bases). CDR1 KGHSH and CDR2 LQKENI come from the germline V gene. There are 17 residues in the CDR3. The V end lost 5 bases, the J end lost 4 bases, and 23 bases lay between the germline ends. Here the CDR3 reads CASSSRGDVAFSTEAFF. Here the CDR3 DNA reads TGTGCCAGCTCAAGTCGGGGGGACGTGGCTTTTAGCACTGAAGCTTTCTTT.

The chain uses TRBV5-1 and TRBJ1-5, with a weak D call TRBD1 (5 bases). The CDR3 is 14 residues long. Trimming cost V 4 bases and J 5 bases, with 13 bases left between them. CDR1 is SGHRS, CDR2 YFSETQ, per germline. The DNA of the CDR3 is TGCGCCAGCAGCCCAGGGCCCGCGGATCAGCCCCAGCATTTT. As protein: CASSPGPADQPQHF.

The chain has TRBV4-1 and TRBJ2-5, with 8 bases that match TRBD1. Germline V gives CDR1 MGHRA, CDR2 YSYEKL. The CDR3 spans 16 residues. Trimming removed 0 bases from V and 1 base from J; junction bases left unmatched: 4. The DNA of the CDR3 is TGCGCCAGCAGCCAAGATCTAGGACAGGGCCAAGAGACCCAGTACTTC. Its protein is CASSQDLGQGQETQYF.

This clone was seen only a few times. This sequence joins TRBV18 and TRBJ1-2; no clear D gene. V was clipped by 3 bases and J by 3 bases, with 14 bases between them. The germline gives CDR1 KGHSH, CDR2 LQKENI. This CDR3 is built from 15 residues. The CDR3 nucleotides are TGTGCCAGCTCACCGGGTTCCGGGGAAGACTATGGCTACACCTTC. Translated: CASSPGSGEDYGYTF.

The gene calls are TRBV5-1 and TRBJ2-5, with a tentative D call TRBD2 (5 bases). The CDR3 extends over 13 amino acids. CDR1 SGHRS and CDR2 YFSETQ come from the germline V gene. The ends were cut back, 5 bases at V and 5 bases at J, with 13 bases in the middle. CDR3 nucleotides: TGCGCCAGCAGTGATAGCGTAAAGGAGACCCAGTACTTC. Amino acid sequence: CASSDSVKETQYF.

V is TRBV5-4 and J is TRBJ2-2, with D perhaps matching TRBD2 (6 bases). Per the germline V gene, CDR1 is SGHNT and CDR2 is YYREEE (reference sequence). The CDR3 totals 17 residues. V lost 4 bases and J 6 bases, leaving 22 bases between the germline ends. The DNA of the CDR3 is TGTGCCAGCAGCCGCGACCTAGTTTCCCCGGGGGCCGGGGAGCTGTTTTTT. Its protein product is CASSRDLVSPGAGELFF.

This clone was counted once. CDR3 in amino acids: CASSSRQGQPQHF. Written as DNA, the CDR3 is TGCGCCAGCAGCTCCCGACAGGGCCAGCCCCAGCATTTT. V is TRBV5-1 and J is TRBJ1-5, with 7 bases aligning to TRBD1. This CDR3 is built from 13 residues. Germline CDR1 reads SGHRS; CDR2 reads YFSETQ. Unmatched junction bases numbered 4, after V lost 3 bases and J lost 7 bases.

The chain has TRBV19 and TRBJ1-4; no reliable D call. V lost 0 bases to trimming and J lost 14 bases, with 16 bases between them. The CDR3 runs to 14 residues. Germline lookup yields CDR1 LNHDA and CDR2 SQIVND (reference sequence). The CDR3 sequence is CASSIDLVPGWLFF. In DNA form, the CDR3 reads TGTGCCAGTAGTATAGACCTGGTGCCGGGTTGGCTGTTTTTT.